One sample yielded the 12 T cell receptor beta chains listed below, sequenced in a study of blood T cells in healthy people across ages. For the second PCR, which ran for roughly 7 to 11 cycles, a sample-barcoded 5' primer and a J-beta primer mix were used. MiXCR, applied by TCRdb to the 5' RACE reads, yields one record per CDR3 protein. Altogether 850,000 or so distinct CDR3 sequences are present, more than 25% being singletons, with the ten largest covering around 16%. The sample consisted of blood. Receptor source: an elderly woman in good health.

V usage is TRBV20-1 and J usage is TRBJ1-2, with 10 nucleotides matching TRBD1. V trimming: 0 bases; J trimming: 6 bases; junction bases outside the gene matches: 13. Germline values: CDR1 DFQATT, CDR2 SNEGSKA (reference sequence). CDR3 length equals 17 residues. CDR3 coding DNA: TGCAGTGCTAGAGAGGACAGGGGGAGATTCTTTAGCGATGGCTACACCTTC. It yields the protein CSAREDRGRFFSDGYTF.

This clonotype was counted a few times. The junction departs from the called germline gene at one end, perhaps through a read error. The V call is TRBV3-1, the J call TRBJ2-5; 9 positions match TRBD2. Germline V gives CDR1 LGHDT, CDR2 YNNKEL (reference sequence). The CDR3 is made up of 17 amino acids. Written as DNA, the CDR3 is TGTGCCGGCAGCCAAGAGAGGCGGGGGGGATTCCAAGAGACCCAGTACTTC. Encoded protein: CAGSQERRGGFQETQYF.

This clonotype was seen more than once but under ten times. The chain carries TRBV3-1 and TRBJ1-2; no definite D call. CDR1 and CDR2 from the germline V gene are LGHDT and YNNKEL (reference sequence). This CDR3 has 15 amino acids. The V end was cut by 3 bases, the J end by 5 bases, with 16 bases between. The CDR3 DNA sequence: TGTGCCAGCAGCCACGGTGACCGACAAGATTATGGCTACACCTTC. As protein: CASSHGDRQDYGYTF.

This chain uses TRBV6-6 with TRBJ2-5; D is unresolved. Germline-derived CDR1 and CDR2 are MNHNY and SVGAGI (reference sequence). There are 12 residues in the CDR3. Trimming cost V 11 bases and J 1 base, with 11 bases left between them. The CDR3 sequence: CAGNRAQETQYF. CDR3 nucleotide sequence: TGTGCCGGCAACCGGGCCCAAGAGACCCAGTACTTC.

Concerning this clonotype: This may arise from a read error, as a much more abundant clone is one base away. The chain recombines TRBV6-1 with TRBJ2-5; D gene ambiguous. V lost 2 bases to trimming and J lost 1 base, with 11 bases between them. The CDR3 is 15 residues long. From germline, CDR1 is MNHNS and CDR2 SASEGT. Here the CDR3 reads CASSENNHPQETQYF. In nucleotides, the CDR3 is TGTGCCAGCAGTGAAAACAACCACCCCCAAGAGACCCAGTACTTC.

This clonotype was seen a few times. The V and J genes are TRBV6-2 or TRBV6-3 and TRBJ2-7; 8 bases map to TRBD2. Per germline, CDR1 MNHEY and CDR2 SVGEGT. The CDR3 runs 22 residues. Trimming at V came to 2 bases and at J to 0 bases, leaving 24 bases not matched to a gene. The CDR3 is CASSYPLGNGERGPPSSYEQYF. The CDR3 bases are TGTGCCAGCAGTTACCCTCTCGGGAACGGTGAGCGGGGGCCCCCGAGCTCCTACGAGCAGTACTTC.

The count of this clonotype is one. One end of the junction does not line up with germline, which may come from a read error. The rearrangement joins TRBV4-1 to TRBJ2-4; D is unresolved. The germline gives CDR1 MGHRA, CDR2 YSYEKL. The length of the CDR3 is 13 residues. The CDR3, as DNA: TGCGCCAGCAGCCAGGATATCCCAAACACTCAGTACTTC. Encoded protein: CASSQDIPNTQYF.

This clonotype was detected a few times. It may be a read error: a sequence one base away is much more abundant. The rearrangement joins TRBV20-1 to TRBJ2-1; D is undetermined. Trimming took off 3 bases at V and 8 bases at J, with 8 bases between the two ends. This CDR3 comprises 11 residues. The germline gives CDR1 DFQATT, CDR2 SNEGSKA (reference sequence). CDR3 residues: CSARNGDEQFF. CDR3 nucleotide sequence: TGCAGTGCTAGGAATGGAGATGAGCAGTTCTTC.

This clonotype occurred a few times. The chain links TRBV12-3 or TRBV12-4 to TRBJ1-1; no reliable D call. The CDR3 consists of 14 residues. V was pared by 5 bases and J by 0 bases, with 10 bases between. CDR3 coding DNA: TGTGCCAGCAGTGGTCACGAACTGAACACTGAAGCTTTCTTT. This gives the protein CASSGHELNTEAFF.

This clonotype was counted many times. The chain links TRBV10-2 to TRBJ2-3; 8 bases line up with TRBD1. With V trimmed by 9 bases and J by 0 bases, 5 bases remained unmatched. The CDR3 is 14 amino acids. Germline assignment: CDR1 WSHSY and CDR2 SAAADI. The CDR3 here is CASTRTGSTDTQYF. The CDR3 DNA is TGCGCCAGTACCCGGACAGGGAGCACAGATACGCAGTATTTT.

The table lists this clonotype with a few counts. The gene calls are TRBV20-1 and TRBJ1-2, with 7 positions matching TRBD1. V gave up 4 bases and J gave up 1 base; unmatched junction bases: 3. Germline CDR1 DFQATT, CDR2 SNEGSKA (reference sequence). The CDR3 is 13 residues long. The DNA for the CDR3 is TGCAGTGCTATAGACAGGGTTAACTATGGCTACACCTTC. This encodes CSAIDRVNYGYTF.

This clonotype was counted a few times. The V gene is TRBV6-1, the J gene TRBJ1-5; unclear D gene. The CDR3 has 15 amino acids. Germline assignment: CDR1 MNHNS and CDR2 SASEGT. The V end was cut by 0 bases, the J end by 0 bases, with 6 bases between. CDR3 in amino acids: CASSEAAVSNQPQHF. The CDR3 DNA reads as TGTGCCAGCAGTGAAGCTGCAGTTAGCAATCAGCCCCAGCATTTT.